This T cell receptor beta chain stems from a study of CD8 T cells in Susac syndrome. Reverse transcription of about 0.5 to 1 ug RNA used random hexamers. Across 54 Vbeta and 13 Jbeta, immunoSEQ multiplex PCR amplified TCR beta CDR3. TCRdb analysed the immunoSEQ multiplex PCR reads with MiXCR anew, one entry per CDR3 protein. Of 160,000 or so distinct CDR3 sequences in the sample, approximately 95% were seen once. TCR beta sequences were obtained from blood CD8+ and CD4+ T cells. Trimming took 1 base from V and 1 from J; bases not matched to a gene: 5. The CDR3 length is 16 residues. Germline V gives CDR1 LGHNA, CDR2 YNFKEQ.

The sequenced sample was CD4+ T cells from PBMCs. V gene TRBV4-2 combines with J gene TRBJ2-5; 8 bases fit TRBD2. The receptor was isolated from a human donor with Susac syndrome. CDR3 loop: CASSQGERGSQETQYF. The CDR3 nucleotides are TGTGCCAGCAGCCAAGGGGAGCGGGGGTCCCAAGAGACCCAGTACTTC.